This TCR beta chain comes out of a study of blood T cell repertoires in COVID-19. Only in-frame clones appear in the TCRdb table, and some are missing; sequencing was by immunoSEQ multiplex PCR. The sample lists roughly 70,000 clones; more than 70% were seen once. The CDR3 loop spans 16 amino acids. V shed 3 bases and J 3 bases; nucleotides not matched to a gene: 3. Looked up from germline, CDR1 is SNHLY and CDR2 is FYNNEI. J is TRBJ1-3 and V is TRBV2, with TRBD1 identical over 12 bases. This sequence originates from a woman aged 60 to 75 with acute or convalescent COVID-19. Sequencing was performed on peripheral blood. The CDR3 nucleotides are TGTGCCAGCAGTGAGGGACAGGGGGCGCTTGGAAACACCATATATTTT. Protein: CASSEGQGALGNTIYF.